This T cell receptor beta chain was identified in a study of control samples from healthy donors and cancer patients. The CDR3 is 16 amino acids. With V trimmed by 0 bases and J by 6 bases, 7 bases remained unmatched. Germline V gene sequence: CDR1 SGDLS, CDR2 YYNGEE. Profiled with immunoSEQ multiplex PCR; TCRdb holds only in-frame clones, not every one. The sample carries approximately 70,000 clones, over 75% recorded once. This chain uses TRBV9 with TRBJ2-1; TRBD1 aligns across 9 bases. The material sequenced was PBMCs. This receptor was identified in a woman aged 50 to 60 with head and neck cancer. CDR3 sequence (DNA): TGTGCCAGCAGCGTAGAGGCCCCGACAGGGGGCAATGAGCAGTTCTTC. Protein sequence: CASSVEAPTGGNEQFF.